The clone carrying this TCR beta chain was observed a handful of times. What it binds is not known. Constant-region reverse primers amplified full-length variable regions, followed by semi-nested Nested Universal Primer A PCR. One entry per CDR3 protein, called by TCRdb with MiXCR from the 5' RACE reads. The data contain over 45,000 distinct CDR3 sequences, less than 30% of them singletons. Findings and caveats of the study: Tumor Tregs overlapped most with tumor, then blood, naive CD4+ cells.

This CDR3 region has 16 residues. In germline, CDR1 is MDHEN, CDR2 SYDVKM. The V and J ends lost 4 bases and 5 bases respectively, with 20 bases between them. The sorted Tregs were CD4+CD25+CD127-/low cells. The clonotype originates from a female donor with breast cancer. This chain joins TRBV28 and TRBJ1-1, with D perhaps TRBD1 (6 bases). Sequenced input: tumor-infiltrating Tregs sorted from the breast tumor. The CDR3 region has the DNA TGTGCCAGCAGTTGGGGGGCCCTGGGCGGGGGTACTGAAGCTTTCTTT. Its protein is CASSWGALGGGTEAFF.